The next 8 T cell receptor beta chains were all read from a single sample in a study of T cell responses to AZD1222 COVID-19 vaccine. Only in-frame clones appear in the TCRdb table, and some are missing; sequencing was by immunoSEQ multiplex PCR. The sample has around 96,000 clones, roughly 86% seen once. The sequences come from peripheral blood, collected 28 days after the second AZD1222 dose. The receptor source for this set is an adult who received the AZD1222 COVID-19 vaccine.

The gene calls are TRBV23-1 and TRBJ2-7; TRBD1 agrees at 9 bases. Being an ORF, TRBV23-1 has a function that is uncertain. J lost 2 bases, V lost 6 bases, and 5 bases had no gene match. The CDR3 is 14 residues long. The CDR3 sequence is CASSRDREAYEQYF. CDR3 DNA: TGCGCCAGCAGCCGGGACAGGGAGGCCTACGAGCAGTACTTC.

The chain links TRBV7-4 to TRBJ2-2; D uncertain. Germline-derived CDR1 and CDR2 are SGHVT and SQSDAQ. Trimming cost V 10 bases and J 1 base, with 13 bases left between them. The CDR3 sequence is 14 residues long. CDR3 sequence: CATLPLQNTGELFF. The CDR3 bases are TGTGCCACCCTCCCCTTACAGAACACCGGGGAGCTGTTTTTT. Supplemented by reference TRBV7-4 and TRBJ2-2, the full variable domain reads GAGVSQSPRYKVAKRGRDVALRCDSISGHVTLYWYRQTLGQGSEVLTYSQSDAQRDKSGRPSGRFSAERPERSVSTLKIQRTEQGDSAVYLCATLPLQNTGELFFGEGSRLTVL.

V and J are TRBV3-1 (or the pseudogene TRBV3-2) and TRBJ1-4; D is uncertain. This CDR3 has 13 residues. Trimming removed 2 bases from V and 4 bases from J, with 5 bases in between. Looked up from germline, CDR1 is LGHDT and CDR2 is YNNKEL (reference sequence). The CDR3 sequence is CASSQSYNEKLFF. CDR3 DNA: TGTGCCAGCAGCCAAAGCTATAATGAAAAACTGTTTTTT.

V gene TRBV6-2 or TRBV6-3 combines with J gene TRBJ2-2; D not certain. This CDR3 has 13 residues. Trimming left V 2 bases short and J 5 bases short, with 6 bases between. Germline CDR1 MNHEY, CDR2 SVGEGT. CDR3 sequence: CASSYAQTGELFF. DNA for the CDR3: TGTGCCAGCAGTTACGCACAAACCGGGGAGCTGTTTTTT.

The genes are TRBV3-1 (or the pseudogene TRBV3-2) and TRBJ2-7; D gene uncertain. Germline CDR1 is LGHDT and CDR2 is YNNKEL (reference sequence). The CDR3 has 12 amino acids. Trimming took 1 base from V and 7 from J, leaving 8 bases between them. The CDR3 sequence: CASSQARWEQYF. The CDR3 region has the DNA TGTGCCAGCAGCCAAGCTAGGTGGGAGCAGTACTTC.

The chain uses TRBV28 and TRBJ1-2; TRBD1 might be the D (5 bases). V lost 4 bases and J lost 8, with 8 bases in between. CDR1 is MDHEN and CDR2 is SYDVKM in the germline V gene. The CDR3 extends over 11 amino acids. The CDR3 sequence: CASSSGRGYTF. In DNA, the CDR3 is TGTGCCAGCAGTTCGGGACGGGGCTACACCTTC.

The J gene is TRBJ1-2, the V gene TRBV6-6; no clear D. The CDR3 loop spans 14 amino acids. Per germline, CDR1 MNHNY and CDR2 SVGAGI (reference sequence). V lost 6 bases and J lost 5, with 16 bases in between. The CDR3 DNA reads as TGTGCCAGCAGAGCTTGGGGTAGTGGGTATGGCTACACCTTC. This gives the protein CASRAWGSGYGYTF.

This clone was found once. The genes are TRBV28 and TRBJ1-2; 8 bases fit TRBD1. This CDR3 has 13 residues. V lost 7 bases to trimming and J lost 6 bases; unmatched junction nucleotides: 7. CDR1 and CDR2 from the germline V gene are MDHEN and SYDVKM. The CDR3 bases are TGTGCCAGCAATCCAGGGGGCGTAGATGGCTACACCTTC. Translating it yields CASNPGGVDGYTF.